This T cell receptor (beta chain) was identified during a study of vaccination effects on CD4 cells after COVID-19. Findings and limits, study-wide: Recruitment yielded few convalescent patients, and the study had no early post-infection timepoints.

Produced via immunoSEQ multiplex PCR; TCRdb's table is partial and in-frame only. The data contain under 35,000 clones, about 67% of them singletons. Before sequencing took place, the ViraFEST assay used viral peptide pools to expand antigen-specific CD4+ T cells. Scientists isolated CD4+ T cells after an approximately 10-day culture period ended. Of the BNT162b2 and mRNA-1273 vaccines, participants received two doses of one or the other. None of these healthy vaccinees had been infected with SARS-CoV-2 before vaccination. PBMC were cultured at fewer than 2.5 million per well with 10 IU/ml IL-2 and approximately 10 ug/ml peptides. Of note for this clone: Its antigen is undetermined.

After removal of 6 bases from V and 0 bases from J, the junction contained 6 bases not matched to a gene. The CDR3 has 17 amino acids. CDR1 and CDR2 (germline): SGHDN, FVKESK. The rearrangement links TRBV14 to TRBJ2-6, with 9 bases matching TRBD1. The sequencing here drew on CD4+ T cells from PBMCs cultured with HCoV-NL63 spike peptides, taken after COVID-19 vaccination. This sequence was found in a human donor who received a COVID-19 vaccine. The CDR3: CASRQGQGYSGANVLTF. As DNA, the CDR3 is TGTGCCAGCAGACAGGGACAGGGATACTCTGGGGCCAACGTCCTGACTTTC.